These 5 T cell receptor beta chains came from one sample sequenced in a study of blood T cell repertoires in COVID-19. This table comes from immunoSEQ multiplex PCR, and its TCRdb copy is limited to in-frame clones, with some not included. The sample has about 30,000 clones; around 90% are singletons. The specimen was peripheral blood. The source is a man aged 60 to 75 with active COVID-19.

The chain links TRBV6-6 to TRBJ1-1; 8 bases map to TRBD1. CDR3 length: 15 residues. Germline assignment: CDR1 MNHNY and CDR2 SVGAGI (reference sequence). V shed 0 bases, J shed 5 bases, and the junction held 5 bases outside the gene matches. The CDR3 DNA follows: TGTGCCAGCAGTTACTCCCCCGGGACAGGTACTGAAGCTTTCTTT. This sequence encodes CASSYSPGTGTEAFF.

A few counts support this clone. This CDR3 is CASSPTRVNQPQHF. CDR3 DNA sequence: TGTGCCAGCAGTCCCACTCGTGTCAATCAGCCCCAGCATTTT. V gene TRBV6-6 combines with J gene TRBJ1-5, with D hard to call. The CDR3 totals 14 residues. Trimming pared 5 bases from V and 3 bases from J, leaving 11 bases between. CDR1 is MNHNY and CDR2 is SVGAGI in the germline V gene (reference sequence).

This clone occurred once. This chain links TRBV9 with TRBJ1-2; 10 positions match TRBD1. Germline V CDR1 and CDR2: SGDLS, YYNGEE. J lost 8 bases, V lost 2 bases, and 9 bases had no gene match. The CDR3 contains 15 residues. CDR3 DNA: TGTGCCAGCAGCGTCCGGGACAGGGGATCTATGGGCTACACCTTC. Its protein product is CASSVRDRGSMGYTF.

V gene TRBV18 combines with J gene TRBJ1-5; possible D gene TRBD1, 6 bases. Trimming shortened V by 8 bases and J by 4 bases, and 15 bases separated the two germline ends. Germline loops: CDR1 KGHSH, CDR2 LQKENI. This CDR3 has 14 amino acids. The DNA for the CDR3 is TGTGCCAGCGCACAACAGGGCAGGAATCAGCCCCAGCATTTT. Translated: CASAQQGRNQPQHF.

J is TRBJ2-1 and V is TRBV5-6, with 8 bases that match TRBD2. After removal of 4 bases from V and 10 bases from J, the junction contained 10 bases not matched to a gene. Germline values: CDR1 SGHDT, CDR2 YYEEEE. The CDR3 has 14 residues. DNA of the CDR3: TGTGCCAGCAGCCCAACCGGGGGGGCGGGCGAGCAGTTCTTC. This gives the protein CASSPTGGAGEQFF.